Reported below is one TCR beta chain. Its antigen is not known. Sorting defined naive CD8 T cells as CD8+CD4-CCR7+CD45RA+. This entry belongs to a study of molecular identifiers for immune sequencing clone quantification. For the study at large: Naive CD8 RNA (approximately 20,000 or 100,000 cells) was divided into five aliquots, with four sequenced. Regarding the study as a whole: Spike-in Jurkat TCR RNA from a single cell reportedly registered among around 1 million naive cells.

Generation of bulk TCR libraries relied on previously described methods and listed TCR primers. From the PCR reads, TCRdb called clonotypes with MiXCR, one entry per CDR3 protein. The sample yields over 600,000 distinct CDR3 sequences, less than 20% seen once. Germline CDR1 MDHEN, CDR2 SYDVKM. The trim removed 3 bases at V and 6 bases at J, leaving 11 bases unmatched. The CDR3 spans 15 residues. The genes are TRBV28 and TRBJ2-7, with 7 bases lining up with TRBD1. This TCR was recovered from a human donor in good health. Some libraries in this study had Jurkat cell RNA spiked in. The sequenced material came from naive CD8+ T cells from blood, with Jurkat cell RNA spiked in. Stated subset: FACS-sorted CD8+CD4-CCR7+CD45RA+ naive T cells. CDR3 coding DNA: TGTGCCAGCAGTTTTAGGGGCAGGGGGATGGTCGAGCAGTACTTC. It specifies CASSFRGRGMVEQYF.